A single sample is the source of the 9 T cell receptor beta chains below, sequenced in a study of T cell changes during pregnancy in multiple sclerosis. Here immunoSEQ multiplex PCR was the method, and the copy in TCRdb shows in-frame clones only, minus some. The profile shows 70,000 to 100,000 clones, 94% of them singletons. This sample comprised peripheral blood, obtained in the third trimester of pregnancy. These receptors originate from a female donor with multiple sclerosis, enrolled in a pregnancy study.

V gene TRBV18 combines with J gene TRBJ2-1, with TRBD2 matching over 7 bases. The CDR3 is made up of 18 amino acids. Germline V gene data show CDR1 as KGHSH and CDR2 as LQKENI. V gave up 0 bases and J gave up 2 bases; unmatched junction bases: 10. The CDR3 DNA follows: TGTGCCAGCTCACCACCCCTCGGGACTAAGTCGGCCTACAATGAGCAGTTCTTC. As protein: CASSPPLGTKSAYNEQFF.

The J gene is TRBJ2-5, the V gene TRBV27; TRBD2 matches at 15 bases. The CDR3 contains 15 residues. The V and J ends lost 4 bases and 5 bases, in that order; junction bases with no gene match: 2. The germline V gene encodes CDR1 MNHEY and CDR2 SMNVEV (reference sequence). The CDR3 spells CASSSGTSGRETQYF. The DNA for the CDR3 is TGTGCCAGCAGTTCCGGGACTAGCGGGAGGGAGACCCAGTACTTC.

This chain connects TRBV6-1 to TRBJ2-1; 7 bases align to TRBD1. This CDR3 contains 13 residues. CDR1 and CDR2 (germline): MNHNS, SASEGT. The V gene end was trimmed by 4 bases and the J gene end by 9 bases; junction bases not matched to a gene: 6. This CDR3 is CASSGTGWGEQFF. The CDR3 bases are TGTGCCAGCAGTGGGACAGGATGGGGTGAGCAGTTCTTC.

V is TRBV6-5 and J is TRBJ2-5, with TRBD1 identical over 8 bases. Germline V gene lookup returns CDR1 MNHEY and CDR2 SVGAGI. V lost 2 bases and J lost 1; bases outside the gene matches: 6. The CDR3 sequence is 16 residues long. CDR3 bases: TGTGCCAGCAGTTACCAGACAGGGGTAGGCCAAGAGACCCAGTACTTC. It yields the protein CASSYQTGVGQETQYF.

The DNA for the CDR3 is TGTGCCAGCAGCCCCGAGGGGGTTGGCAGCTATGGCTACACCTTC. Translating gives CASSPEGVGSYGYTF. The chain joins TRBV7-9 to TRBJ1-2, with a possible D match to TRBD1 (6 bases). This CDR3 contains 15 residues. V lost 5 bases and J 4 bases, leaving 17 bases between the germline ends. Germline V gene sequence: CDR1 SEHNR, CDR2 FQNEAQ (reference sequence). The full variable domain, rest sourced from reference TRBV7-9 and TRBJ1-2, is DTGVSQNPRHKITKRGQNVTFRCDPISEHNRLYWYRQTLGQGPEFLTYFQNEAQLEKSRLLSDRFSAERPKGSFSTLEIQRTEQGDSAMYLCASSPEGVGSYGYTFGSGTRLTVV.

The rearrangement joins TRBV7-9 to TRBJ2-7, with D possibly TRBD2 on 5 matching bases. Trimming left V 5 bases short and J 3 bases short, with 11 bases between. This CDR3 comprises 13 residues. Germline V gene data show CDR1 as SEHNR and CDR2 as FQNEAQ (reference sequence). For the CDR3, the DNA is TGTGCCAGCAGCCCTGTCGGGAACTACGAGCAGTACTTC. It translates to CASSPVGNYEQYF.

This clone appeared a few times. This chain connects TRBV9 to TRBJ2-7; D might be TRBD2 (6 bases). The V end was cut by 1 base, the J end by 5 bases, with 16 bases between. Germline V CDR1 and CDR2: SGDLS, YYNGEE. The CDR3 has 15 amino acids. The CDR3 reads CASSVSGVSSDEQYF. Here the CDR3 DNA reads TGTGCCAGCAGCGTATCGGGGGTGTCCTCGGACGAGCAGTACTTC.

This chain uses TRBV30 with TRBJ2-2, with 7 nucleotides matching TRBD1. This CDR3 is 13 amino acids long. Germline CDR1 is GTSNPN and CDR2 is SVGIG (reference sequence). The V segment lost 5 bases and the J segment 5 bases; nucleotides outside the gene matches: 5. This chain's CDR3 is CAWAGGWTGELFF. The CDR3 coding sequence is TGTGCCTGGGCAGGGGGTTGGACCGGGGAGCTGTTTTTT.

The rearrangement uses TRBV10-3 and TRBJ2-7; 8 nucleotides line up with TRBD1. This CDR3 has 17 residues. The V segment lost 6 bases and the J segment 5 bases; nucleotides outside the gene matches: 18. Germline lookup yields CDR1 ENHRY and CDR2 SYGVKD. The CDR3 loop is CAISLRDRPRGSHEQYF. The CDR3 DNA is TGTGCCATCAGCCTCCGGGACAGGCCCCGAGGTTCCCACGAGCAGTACTTC.